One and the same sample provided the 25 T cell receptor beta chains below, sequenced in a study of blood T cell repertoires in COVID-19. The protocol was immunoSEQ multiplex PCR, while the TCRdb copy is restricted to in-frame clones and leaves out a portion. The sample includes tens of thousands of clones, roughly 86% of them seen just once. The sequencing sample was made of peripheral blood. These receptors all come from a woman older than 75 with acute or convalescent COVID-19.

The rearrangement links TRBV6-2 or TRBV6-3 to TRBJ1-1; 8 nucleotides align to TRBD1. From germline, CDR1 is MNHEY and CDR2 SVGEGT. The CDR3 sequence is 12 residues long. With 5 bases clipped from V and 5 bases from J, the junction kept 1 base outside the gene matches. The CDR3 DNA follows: TGTGCCAGCAGTACAGGGGGGACTGAAGCTTTCTTT. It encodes CASSTGGTEAFF.

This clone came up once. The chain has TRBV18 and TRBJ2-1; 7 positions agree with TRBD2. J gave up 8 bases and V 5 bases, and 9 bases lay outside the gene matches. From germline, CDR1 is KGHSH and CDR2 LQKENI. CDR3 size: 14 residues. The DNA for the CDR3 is TGTGCCAGCTCAGTCCAGCGGGATGGGGATGAGCAGTTCTTC. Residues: CASSVQRDGDEQFF.

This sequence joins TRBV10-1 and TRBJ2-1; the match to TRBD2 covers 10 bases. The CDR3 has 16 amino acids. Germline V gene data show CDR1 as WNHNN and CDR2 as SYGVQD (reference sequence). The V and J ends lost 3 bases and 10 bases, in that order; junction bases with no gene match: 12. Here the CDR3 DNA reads TGCGCCAGCAGTGACAACAGACTAGCGGGTGGGCCCGAGCAGTTCTTC. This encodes CASSDNRLAGGPEQFF.

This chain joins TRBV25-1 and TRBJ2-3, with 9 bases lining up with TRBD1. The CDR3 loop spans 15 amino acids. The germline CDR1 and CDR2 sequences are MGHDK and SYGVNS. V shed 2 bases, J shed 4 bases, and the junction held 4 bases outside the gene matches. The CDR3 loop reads CASSEPGQGSDTQYF. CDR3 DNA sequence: TGTGCCAGCAGTGAACCGGGACAGGGTTCAGATACGCAGTATTTT.

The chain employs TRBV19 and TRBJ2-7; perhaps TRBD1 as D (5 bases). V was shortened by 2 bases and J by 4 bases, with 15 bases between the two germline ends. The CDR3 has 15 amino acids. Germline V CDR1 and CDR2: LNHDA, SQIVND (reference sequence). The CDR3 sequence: CASSISPLGHYEQYF. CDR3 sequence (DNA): TGTGCCAGTAGTATATCCCCTCTAGGACATTACGAGCAGTACTTC.

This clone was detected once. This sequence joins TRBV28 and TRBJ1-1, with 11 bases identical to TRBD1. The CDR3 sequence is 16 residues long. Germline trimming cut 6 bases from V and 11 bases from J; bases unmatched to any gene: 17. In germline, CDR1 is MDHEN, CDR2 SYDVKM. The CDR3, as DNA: TGTGCCAGCAGCCTTGTCTCGGGGACAGGGGGTGATACGGCTTTCTTT. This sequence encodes CASSLVSGTGGDTAFF.

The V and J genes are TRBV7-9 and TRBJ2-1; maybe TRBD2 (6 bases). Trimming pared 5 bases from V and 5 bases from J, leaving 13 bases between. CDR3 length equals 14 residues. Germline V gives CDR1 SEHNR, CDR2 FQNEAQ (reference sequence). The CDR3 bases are TGTGCCAGCAGCCATTACCGGGAGAACAATGAGCAGTTCTTC. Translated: CASSHYRENNEQFF.

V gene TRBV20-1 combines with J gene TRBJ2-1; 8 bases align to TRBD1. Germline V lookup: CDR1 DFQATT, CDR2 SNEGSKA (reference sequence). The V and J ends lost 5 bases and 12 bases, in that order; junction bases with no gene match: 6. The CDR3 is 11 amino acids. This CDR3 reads CSAPWTGRQFF. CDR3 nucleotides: TGCAGTGCTCCTTGGACAGGGCGGCAGTTCTTC.

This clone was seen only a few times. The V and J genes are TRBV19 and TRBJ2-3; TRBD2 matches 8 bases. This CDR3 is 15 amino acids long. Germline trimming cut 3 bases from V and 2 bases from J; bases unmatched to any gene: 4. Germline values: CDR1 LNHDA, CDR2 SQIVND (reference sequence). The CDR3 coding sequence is TGTGCCAGTAGTATTGGGACTAGTTCCACAGATACGCAGTATTTT. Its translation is CASSIGTSSTDTQYF.

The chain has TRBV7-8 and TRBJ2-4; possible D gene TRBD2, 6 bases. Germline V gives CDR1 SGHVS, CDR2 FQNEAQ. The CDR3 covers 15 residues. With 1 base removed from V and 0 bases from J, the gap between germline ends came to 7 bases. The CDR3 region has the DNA TGTGCCAGCAGCTTAGGGGGGGAAGCCAAAAACATTCAGTACTTC. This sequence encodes CASSLGGEAKNIQYF.

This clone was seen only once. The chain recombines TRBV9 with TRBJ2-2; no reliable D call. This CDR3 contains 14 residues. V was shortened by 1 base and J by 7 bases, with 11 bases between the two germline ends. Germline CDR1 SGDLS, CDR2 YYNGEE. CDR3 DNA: TGTGCCAGCAGCGTAATGAGTGCTGGCGGGGAGCTGTTTTTT. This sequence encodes CASSVMSAGGELFF.

This chain's CDR3 is CASSSSGSRSEQYF. CDR3 sequence (DNA): TGTGCCAGCAGCTCCTCGGGGTCCCGTTCGGAGCAGTACTTC. The chain uses TRBV11-1 and TRBJ2-7; the D gene is possibly TRBD2 (5 bases). The CDR3 runs to 14 residues. V lost 4 bases and J lost 7, with 17 bases in between. CDR1 and CDR2 (germline): SGHAT, FQDESV (reference sequence).

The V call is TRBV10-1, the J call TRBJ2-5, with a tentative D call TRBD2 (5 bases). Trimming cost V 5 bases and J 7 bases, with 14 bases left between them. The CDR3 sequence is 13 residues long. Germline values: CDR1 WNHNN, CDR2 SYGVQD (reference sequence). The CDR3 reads CASSPDVRGTQYF. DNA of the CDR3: TGCGCCAGCAGTCCCGACGTTCGGGGGACCCAGTACTTC.

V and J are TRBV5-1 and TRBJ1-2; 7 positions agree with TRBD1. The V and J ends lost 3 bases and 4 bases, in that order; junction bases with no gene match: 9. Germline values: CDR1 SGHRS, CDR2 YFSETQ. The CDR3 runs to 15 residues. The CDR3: CASSSTGVGPYGYTF. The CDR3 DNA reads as TGCGCCAGCAGCTCCACAGGGGTAGGGCCCTATGGCTACACCTTC.

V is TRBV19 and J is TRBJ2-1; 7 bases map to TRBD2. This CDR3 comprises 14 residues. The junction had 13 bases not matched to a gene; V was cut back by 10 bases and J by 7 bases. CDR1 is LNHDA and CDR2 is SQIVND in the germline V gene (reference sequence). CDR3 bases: TGTGCCATCTTCGATCGGCGGGAGCTTAATGAGCAGTTCTTC. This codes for CAIFDRRELNEQFF.

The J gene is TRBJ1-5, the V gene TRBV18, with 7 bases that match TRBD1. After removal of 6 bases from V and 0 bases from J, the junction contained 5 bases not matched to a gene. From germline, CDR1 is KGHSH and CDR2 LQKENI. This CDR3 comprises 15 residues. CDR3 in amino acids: CASSPGQHSNQPQHF. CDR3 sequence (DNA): TGTGCCAGCTCGCCGGGACAGCATAGCAATCAGCCCCAGCATTTT.

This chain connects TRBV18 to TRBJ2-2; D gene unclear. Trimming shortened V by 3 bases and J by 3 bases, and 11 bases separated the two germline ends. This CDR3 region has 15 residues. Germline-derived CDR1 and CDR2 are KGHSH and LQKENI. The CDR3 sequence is CASSPRIGDTGELFF. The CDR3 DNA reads TGTGCCAGCTCACCGAGGATTGGCGACACCGGGGAGCTGTTTTTT.

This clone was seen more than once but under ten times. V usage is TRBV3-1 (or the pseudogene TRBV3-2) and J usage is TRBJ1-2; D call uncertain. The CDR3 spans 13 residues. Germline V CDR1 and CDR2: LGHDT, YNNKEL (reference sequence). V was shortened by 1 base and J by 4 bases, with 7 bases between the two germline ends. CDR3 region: CASSQGAIYGYTF. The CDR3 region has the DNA TGTGCCAGCAGCCAAGGGGCAATCTATGGCTACACCTTC.

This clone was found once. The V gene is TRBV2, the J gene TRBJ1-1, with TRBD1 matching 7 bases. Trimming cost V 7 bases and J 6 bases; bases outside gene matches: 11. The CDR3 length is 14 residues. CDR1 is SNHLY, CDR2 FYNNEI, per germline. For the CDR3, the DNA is TGTGCCAGCATTAGTGGCAGGGGGATCCCTGAAGCTTTCTTT. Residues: CASISGRGIPEAFF. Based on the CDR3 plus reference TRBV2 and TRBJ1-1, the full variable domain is EPEVTQTPSHQVTQMGQEVILRCVPISNHLYFYWYRQILGQKVEFLVSFYNNEISEKSEIFDDQFSVERPDGSNFTLKIRSTKLEDSAMYFCASISGRGIPEAFFGQGTRLTVV.

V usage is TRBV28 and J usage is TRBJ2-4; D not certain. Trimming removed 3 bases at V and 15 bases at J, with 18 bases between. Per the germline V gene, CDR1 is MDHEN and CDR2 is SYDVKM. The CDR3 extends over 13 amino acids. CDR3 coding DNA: TGTGCCAGCAGTTTGGGCTTCCCGACGGTGATGTACTTC. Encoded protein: CASSLGFPTVMYF.

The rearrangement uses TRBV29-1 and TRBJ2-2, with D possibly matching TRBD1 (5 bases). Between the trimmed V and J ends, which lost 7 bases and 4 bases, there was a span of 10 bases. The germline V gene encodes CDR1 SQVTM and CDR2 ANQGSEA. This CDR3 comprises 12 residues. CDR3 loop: CSEQESTGELFF. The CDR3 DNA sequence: TGCAGCGAACAGGAAAGCACCGGGGAGCTGTTTTTT.

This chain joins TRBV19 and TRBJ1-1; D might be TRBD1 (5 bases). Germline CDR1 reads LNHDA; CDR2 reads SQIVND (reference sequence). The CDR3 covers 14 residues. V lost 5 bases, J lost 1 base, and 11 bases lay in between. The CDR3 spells CASSYGQGNTEAFF. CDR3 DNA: TGTGCCAGTAGTTACGGCCAGGGGAACACTGAAGCTTTCTTT.

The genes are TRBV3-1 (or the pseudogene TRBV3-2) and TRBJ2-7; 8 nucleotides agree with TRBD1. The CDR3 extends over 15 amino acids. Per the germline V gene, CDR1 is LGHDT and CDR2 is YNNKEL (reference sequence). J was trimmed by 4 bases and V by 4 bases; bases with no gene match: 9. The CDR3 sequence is CASSRSHRGDYEQYF. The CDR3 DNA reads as TGTGCCAGCAGCCGATCCCACAGGGGGGATTACGAGCAGTACTTC.

CDR3 amino acids: CSVEEVGTGEDYGYTF. The CDR3 nucleotides are TGCAGCGTTGAGGAGGTAGGGACAGGAGAGGACTATGGCTACACCTTC. V usage is TRBV29-1 and J usage is TRBJ1-2; 8 positions match TRBD1. This CDR3 is 16 amino acids long. Germline lookup yields CDR1 SQVTM and CDR2 ANQGSEA. Germline trimming cut 3 bases from V and 3 bases from J; bases unmatched to any gene: 12.

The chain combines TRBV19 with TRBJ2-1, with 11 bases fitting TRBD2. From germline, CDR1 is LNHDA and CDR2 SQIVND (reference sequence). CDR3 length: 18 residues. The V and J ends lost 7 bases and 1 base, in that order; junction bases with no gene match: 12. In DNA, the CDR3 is TGTGCCAGTACCTCACTTAGCGGGAGGGCCACGTCCTACAATGAGCAGTTCTTC. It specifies CASTSLSGRATSYNEQFF.